These T cell receptor beta chains were read from a single sample in a study of T cell changes during pregnancy in multiple sclerosis. Assay: immunoSEQ multiplex PCR; the TCRdb copy retains only in-frame clones and omits some. The repertoire holds 60,000 to 75,000 clones, with about 91% as singletons. The input for sequencing was peripheral blood, taken in the second trimester of pregnancy. These receptors originate from a female donor in good health, enrolled as a control in a pregnancy study. Both conserved end residues are part of each CDR3.

v_call	cdr3_aa
TRBV9	CASSVGQADGYTF
TRBV7-2	CASSLRQTLRETQYF
TRBV27	CASSLLSAGNEQFF
TRBV19	CASSTRTANQPQHF
TRBV5-4	CASSIRLAGSTDTQYF
TRBV2	CASRDRGKDYGYTF
TRBV7-2	CASRLDRNYGYTF
TRBV7-3	CASSALPGQSFYNEQFF
TRBV6-5	CATLGRDREAGELFF
TRBV29-1	CSVSTGLNTEAFF
TRBV7-6	CASSSLAVQVGTEAFF
TRBV6-5	CASSYSEGSGTGELFF
TRBV2	CASSEQGIGEKLFF
TRBV9	CASSVAIYNEQFF
TRBV19	CASSIDPTEPYNEQFF
TRBV5-4	CASTPSGGTSTDTQYF
TRBV29-1	CSVESGGEKLFF
TRBV7-9	CASSSSQRESTYEQYF
TRBV5-6	CASSPTFGGSAGELFF
TRBV7-2	CASSSGTSLEQFF
TRBV7-9	CASSETTGGTEAFF
TRBV7-4	CASSLGSQETQYF
TRBV9	CASSPQGSSGNTIYF
TRBV19	CASSQRQGQGKLFF
TRBV19	CASSTVAGTYNEQFF
TRBV6-5	CASSSLSTDTQYF
TRBV28	CASSLGGTGGFDEQFF
TRBV19	CASSIEPGQGNTEAFF
TRBV28	CASNRLQGVEQYF
TRBV6-1	CASSESPFIDYGYTF
TRBV21-1	CASICRGAVYEQYF
TRBV4-1	CASRLPGLGNEQFF
TRBV7-2	CASSLVLARNEQFF
TRBV18	CASSPPPHFSRGRDEQYF
TRBV7-9	CASRYMNTEAFF
TRBV6-4	CASSENYRANYGYTF
TRBV6-5	CASSYASGVYNEQFF
TRBV6-1	CASSGTGDYYGYTF
TRBV10-3	CAMQTGGGEAFF
TRBV6-6	CASSYPPGSDTEAFF
TRBV5-5	CASSLDRVYGNQPQHF
TRBV6-1	CASSEFTSDSVSRNEQFF